These 27 T cell receptor beta chains share one sample of origin, sequenced in a study of T-cell memory formation after mild COVID-19. TCRdb itself ran the 5' RACE reads through MiXCR, one entry per CDR3 protein. Of 250,000 to 350,000 distinct CDR3 sequences in the sample, 15% to 20% were seen once. The sequencing sample was made of PBMCs or a T cell subset sorted from them (not recorded which). These receptors originate from a man between 18 and 29 years old who had mild COVID-19 (a few samples of this study predate the infection). Cell type and time point are not known.

The V gene is TRBV7-2, the J gene TRBJ1-1; D remains unclear. Per the germline V gene, CDR1 is SGHTA and CDR2 is FQGNSA. The length of the CDR3 is 13 residues. V lost 5 bases and J lost 0, with 7 bases in between. The CDR3 DNA reads as TGTGCCAGCAGCAACCCCGTGAACACTGAAGCTTTCTTT. Its protein is CASSNPVNTEAFF.

A few counts support this clonotype. The gene calls are TRBV6-5 and TRBJ2-5, with TRBD2 as a possible D gene (7 bases). Trimming stripped 6 bases from V and 4 bases from J, with 18 bases between. Germline lookup yields CDR1 MNHEY and CDR2 SVGAGI. This CDR3 contains 15 residues. The CDR3 nucleotides are TGTGCCAGCAGGCCTCGTCCGGGGGGCGGAGAGACCCAGTACTTC. This sequence encodes CASRPRPGGGETQYF.

This clonotype has only a few counts. CDR3 coding DNA: TGTGCCAGCAGCGTAGGCACAGAAACTAGCACAGATACGCAGTATTTT. It codes for CASSVGTETSTDTQYF. This sequence joins TRBV9 and TRBJ2-3; D is unclear. Germline CDR1 reads SGDLS; CDR2 reads YYNGEE. The V end lost 0 bases, the J end lost 0 bases, and 11 bases lay between the germline ends. There are 16 residues in the CDR3.

This chain connects TRBV5-6 to TRBJ2-7; D possibly uses TRBD1 or TRBD2 (5 bases each). Germline V gene sequence: CDR1 SGHDT, CDR2 YYEEEE. This CDR3 has 16 amino acids. Trimming took off 1 base at V and 5 bases at J, with 19 bases between the two ends. CDR3 bases: TGTGCCAGCAGCTTGCTCTTGGGGGATAAGGCGGACGAGCAGTACGTC. Its protein is CASSLLLGDKADEQYV.

This clonotype occurred many times. The chain has TRBV11-2 and TRBJ2-1; 14 nucleotides align to TRBD2. The junction had 4 bases not matched to a gene; V was cut back by 5 bases and J by 7 bases. The CDR3 consists of 15 residues. Germline CDR1 is SGHAT and CDR2 is FQNNGV. The CDR3 coding sequence is TGTGCCAGCAGCCCCTGGACTAGCGGGGGGAATGAGCAGTTCTTC. The encoded protein is CASSPWTSGGNEQFF.

The chain uses TRBV28 and TRBJ2-3; 9 nucleotides align to TRBD2. The CDR3 covers 14 residues. From germline, CDR1 is MDHEN and CDR2 SYDVKM. With 3 bases clipped from V and 3 bases from J, the junction kept 1 base outside the gene matches. CDR3 region: CASSFLAGTDTQYF. The DNA of the CDR3 is TGTGCCAGCAGTTTTCTAGCGGGGACAGATACGCAGTATTTT.

The chain carries TRBV5-1 and TRBJ2-5; D is unclear. CDR1 and CDR2 from the germline V gene are SGHRS and YFSETQ. The CDR3 loop spans 14 amino acids. Trimming removed 0 bases from V and 1 base from J, with 7 bases in between. CDR3 sequence reads: CASSLVSVQETQYF. The DNA of the CDR3 is TGCGCCAGCAGCTTGGTCTCAGTCCAAGAGACCCAGTACTTC.

This clonotype was observed a few times. The rearrangement links TRBV9 to TRBJ2-1; 8 bases match TRBD2. The CDR3 covers 16 residues. Germline trimming cut 0 bases from V and 10 bases from J; bases unmatched to any gene: 12. Germline V lookup: CDR1 SGDLS, CDR2 YYNGEE. As DNA, the CDR3 is TGTGCCAGCAGCGTAGTTATGGGACTAGGGGCCGGAGAGCAGTTCTTC. Protein product: CASSVVMGLGAGEQFF.

The chain combines TRBV2 with TRBJ2-6; D is unclear. From germline, CDR1 is SNHLY and CDR2 FYNNEI. This CDR3 spans 12 amino acids. The ends were cut back, 7 bases at V and 3 bases at J, with 4 bases in the middle. CDR3 nucleotide sequence: TGTGCCAGCACTTATGGGGCCAACGTCCTGACTTTC. Translation: CASTYGANVLTF.

The chain links TRBV21-1 to TRBJ2-7; the D segment call TRBD2 is taken from the table without a DNA check. TRBV21-1 is deemed a pseudogene. This CDR3 contains 15 residues. The CDR3 here is CASVTGTDLSYEQYV. The CDR3 DNA follows: TGTGCCAGTGTAACCGGGACTGACCTCTCCTACGAGCAGTACGTC.

The chain links TRBV14 to TRBJ2-1; D perhaps matches TRBD2 (6 bases). The CDR3 length is 17 residues. Germline CDR1 reads SGHDN; CDR2 reads FVKESK. V was cut by 1 base and J by 4 bases, with 17 bases left in between. The CDR3 is CASSQGLAGTLYNEQFF. CDR3 coding DNA: TGTGCCAGCAGCCAAGGGCTTGCCGGGACTCTTTACAATGAGCAGTTCTTC.

This clonotype appeared a few times. The chain has TRBV21-1 and TRBJ2-7; whether TRBD2, the table's D call, matches the DNA was not checked. TRBV21-1 is a pseudogene locus. The CDR3 covers 18 residues. CDR3 nucleotides: TGTGCCAGCAGCAAAGGGCTAGCGGGGGGGCCCCTATCCTACGAGCAGTACGTC. Amino acids: CASSKGLAGGPLSYEQYV.

The chain joins TRBV18 to TRBJ2-7; TRBD1 might be the D (5 bases). The CDR3 loop spans 15 amino acids. CDR1 is KGHSH and CDR2 is LQKENI in the germline V gene. Trimming cost V 5 bases and J 5 bases, with 19 bases left between them. As DNA, the CDR3 is TGTGCCAGCTCAACTGGTGGGGCTTGGGGAAACGAGCAGTACTTC. Amino acids: CASSTGGAWGNEQYF.

This clonotype was recorded many times. V is TRBV5-1 and J is TRBJ2-3, with TRBD2 identical over 13 bases. The CDR3 runs to 14 residues. After removal of 7 bases from V and 6 bases from J, the junction contained 5 bases not matched to a gene. From germline, CDR1 is SGHRS and CDR2 YFSETQ. For the CDR3, the DNA is TGCGCCAGCCGACTAGCGGGGGGAAGCGATACGCAGTATTTT. Translated, it gives CASRLAGGSDTQYF.

This clonotype was detected many times. The chain is built from TRBV5-1 and TRBJ2-4; D is unresolved. V lost 3 bases, J lost 2 bases, and 9 bases lay in between. The CDR3 runs to 14 residues. Germline assignment: CDR1 SGHRS and CDR2 YFSETQ. The CDR3, as DNA: TGCGCCAGCAGCTCGACGGTTCCCAAAAACATTCAGTACTTC. Residues: CASSSTVPKNIQYF.

The chain has TRBV19 and TRBJ2-7; 7 bases match TRBD1. The CDR3 has 14 amino acids. With 7 bases clipped from V and 7 bases from J, the junction kept 13 bases outside the gene matches. The germline V gene encodes CDR1 LNHDA and CDR2 SQIVND (reference sequence). In DNA form, the CDR3 reads TGTGCCAGTAAACCGGCAGGGGGAGAGGTGGAGCAGTACTTC. Translation gives CASKPAGGEVEQYF.

This clonotype was counted many times. For the CDR3, the DNA is TGTGCCAGCAGTGAAGCGCTTTCTTGGAGGGAGTGGGGCTACACCTTC. Amino acids: CASSEALSWREWGYTF. The chain is built from TRBV2 and TRBJ1-2, with no clear D. Germline V CDR1 and CDR2: SNHLY, FYNNEI. The CDR3 is 16 residues long. The V gene lost 0 bases and the J gene lost 8 bases, with 19 bases spanning the gap. The whole variable domain, remainder taken from reference TRBV2 and TRBJ1-2, is EPEVTQTPSHQVTQMGQEVILRCVPISNHLYFYWYRQILGQKVEFLVSFYNNEISEKSEIFDDQFSVERPDGSNFTLKIRSTKLEDSAMYFCASSEALSWREWGYTFGSGTRLTVV.

This clonotype was seen more than once but under ten times. This sequence joins TRBV6-5 and TRBJ2-2; the match to TRBD2 covers 7 bases. Trimming at V came to 5 bases and at J to 9 bases, leaving 6 bases not matched to a gene. Germline lookup yields CDR1 MNHEY and CDR2 SVGAGI. The CDR3 contains 13 residues. CDR3 amino acids: CASSISGVRELFF. CDR3 nucleotide sequence: TGTGCCAGCAGTATAAGCGGGGTTAGGGAGCTGTTTTTT.

This clonotype was picked up many times. This chain links TRBV7-2 with TRBJ2-7; 9 nucleotides agree with TRBD2. J was trimmed by 7 bases and V by 4 bases; bases with no gene match: 5. The CDR3 runs to 13 residues. Germline loops: CDR1 SGHTA, CDR2 FQGNSA. This CDR3 is CASSSRAGGEQYV. CDR3 in DNA: TGTGCCAGCAGCTCCCGAGCGGGGGGTGAGCAGTACGTC.

The chain carries TRBV20-1 and TRBJ2-1, with TRBD2 matching over 11 bases. Germline loops: CDR1 DFQATT, CDR2 SNEGSKA (reference sequence). The CDR3 runs 16 residues. CDR3 amino acids: CTLEGASGGTYNEQFF. The CDR3 coding sequence is TGCACTCTCGAAGGGGCTAGCGGGGGGACCTACAATGAGCAGTTCTTC.

The chain links TRBV21-1 to TRBJ2-7. TRBV21-1 is a pseudogene segment. This CDR3 contains 13 residues. The CDR3 nucleotides are TGTGCCAGCAGCAAATGTTGGCACTACGAGCAGTACGTC. Residues: CASSKCWHYEQYV.

This clonotype was seen at least ten times. The genes are TRBV7-2 and TRBJ1-1; D uncertain. The germline gives CDR1 SGHTA, CDR2 FQGNSA. This CDR3 has 14 residues. The germline V and J ends were trimmed by 5 bases and 1 base, with 11 bases remaining between them. CDR3 nucleotide sequence: TGTGCCAGCAGCCCGTCCTCGGGGAACACTGAAGCTTTCTTT. It yields the protein CASSPSSGNTEAFF.

This clonotype has ten or more counts. The gene calls are TRBV24-1 and TRBJ2-5; 8 nucleotides match TRBD2. V lost 4 bases, J lost 0 bases, and 6 bases stayed unmatched. The CDR3 contains 16 residues. Germline loops: CDR1 KGHDR, CDR2 SFDVKD. CDR3 amino acids: CATSEGLLADQETQYF. The CDR3, as DNA: TGTGCCACCAGTGAGGGGTTACTAGCGGACCAAGAGACCCAGTACTTC.

The chain recombines TRBV19 with TRBJ2-2; D is unclear. Germline V gene lookup returns CDR1 LNHDA and CDR2 SQIVND (reference sequence). The CDR3 runs to 14 residues. V lost 6 bases, J lost 1 base, and 9 bases lay in between. Written as DNA, the CDR3 is TGTGCCAGTAGAACGGACGGGAACACCGGGGAGCTGTTTTTT. Protein sequence: CASRTDGNTGELFF.

This clonotype was observed a few times. The genes are TRBV6-6 and TRBJ2-1, with D uncertain. CDR3 length: 14 amino acids. Trimming stripped 5 bases from V and 4 bases from J, with 12 bases between. Germline CDR1 is MNHNY and CDR2 is SVGAGI (reference sequence). CDR3 sequence reads: CASSPTLGYNEQFF. The DNA for the CDR3 is TGTGCCAGCAGTCCCACCCTGGGATACAATGAGCAGTTCTTC.

This clonotype was seen only a few times. The rearrangement links TRBV7-2 to TRBJ1-1; D remains ambiguous. Trimming shortened V by 4 bases and J by 1 base, and 10 bases separated the two germline ends. CDR3 length equals 14 residues. The germline CDR1 and CDR2 sequences are SGHTA and FQGNSA. The CDR3 spells CASSSGPGNTEAFF. DNA for the CDR3: TGTGCCAGCAGCTCCGGACCCGGGAACACTGAAGCTTTCTTT.

In its sample, this clonotype was seen a few times. V gene TRBV5-4 combines with J gene TRBJ1-1; a weak D match, TRBD1 (5 bases). The V end lost 0 bases, the J end lost 5 bases, and 11 bases lay between the germline ends. Germline CDR1 is SGHNT and CDR2 is YYREEE (reference sequence). This CDR3 is built from 14 residues. The CDR3 loop is CASSLVGPGTEAFF. The CDR3 nucleotides read TGTGCCAGCAGCTTGGTGGGACCGGGGACTGAAGCTTTCTTT. Using reference TRBV5-4 and TRBJ1-1 for the parts outside the CDR3, the full variable domain is ETGVTQSPTHLIKTRGQQVTLRCSSQSGHNTVSWYQQALGQGPQFIFQYYREEENGRGNFPPRFSGLQFPNYSSELNVNALELDDSALYLCASSLVGPGTEAFFGQGTRLTVV.